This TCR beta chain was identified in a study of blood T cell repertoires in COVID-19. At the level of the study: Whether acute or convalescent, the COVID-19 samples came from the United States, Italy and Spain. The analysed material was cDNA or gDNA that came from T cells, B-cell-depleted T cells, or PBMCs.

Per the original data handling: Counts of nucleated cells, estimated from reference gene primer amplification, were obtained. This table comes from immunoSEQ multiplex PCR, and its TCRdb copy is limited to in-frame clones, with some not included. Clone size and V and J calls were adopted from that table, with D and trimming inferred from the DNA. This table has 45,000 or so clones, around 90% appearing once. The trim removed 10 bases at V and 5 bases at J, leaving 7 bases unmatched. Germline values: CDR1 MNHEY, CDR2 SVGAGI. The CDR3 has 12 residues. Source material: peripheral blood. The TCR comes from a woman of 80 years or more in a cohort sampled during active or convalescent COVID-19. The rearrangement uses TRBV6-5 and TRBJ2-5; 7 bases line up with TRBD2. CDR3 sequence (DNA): TGTGCCAATCCGCGGGGGTGGGAGACCCAGTACTTC. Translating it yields CANPRGWETQYF.